These T cell receptor beta chains were read from a single sample in a study of shared clonotypes between healthy human individuals. Profiled with immunoSEQ multiplex PCR; TCRdb holds only in-frame clones, not every one. The sample carries more than 2 million clones, about 93% recorded once. The sample was naive CD8+ T cells from PBMCs. Receptors were obtained from a man younger than 35 in good health. Some clones in this sample may be carry-over from other donors' samples. CDR3s include the opening cysteine and the closing phenylalanine or tryptophan. Fields, in order: CDR3 length, clone size, V gene, D gene, J gene, CDR3 protein, CDR3 DNA. The D gene is left open where the match is weak. Not all rows give a size; the values are once, few, many and, for expanded clones, a class.

15	NA	TRBV11-2	NA	TRBJ2-7	CASSLGRWGMFEQYF	TGTGCCAGCAGCTTAGGTCGATGGGGAATGTTCGAGCAGTACTTC
16	NA	TRBV2	TRBD1	TRBJ2-7	CASSGPKTGGLYEQYF	TGTGCCAGCAGTGGACCGAAGACAGGGGGGTTGTACGAGCAGTACTTC
11	NA	TRBV6-1	NA	TRBJ2-7	CASSGAYEQYF	TGTGCCAGCAGTGGCGCGTACGAGCAGTACTTC
18	once	TRBV28	TRBD2	TRBJ2-4	CASSFKLAGGHAKNIQYF	TGTGCCAGCAGTTTTAAGCTAGCGGGAGGCCACGCCAAAAACATTCAGTACTTC
12	NA	TRBV27	NA	TRBJ2-1	CASTVGRSEQFF	TGTGCCAGCACAGTGGGGCGGTCTGAGCAGTTCTTC
13	few	TRBV27	NA	TRBJ2-2	CASSFPNTGELFF	TGTGCCAGCAGTTTCCCGAACACCGGGGAGCTGTTTTTT
14	NA	TRBV30	NA	TRBJ2-7	CAWTTRITSYEQYF	TGTGCCTGGACCACCAGGATAACCTCCTACGAGCAGTACTTC
15	NA	TRBV28	NA	TRBJ1-5	CASSLSWQGNQPQHF	TGTGCCAGCAGTTTATCTTGGCAGGGGAATCAGCCCCAGCATTTT
14	NA	TRBV28	TRBD1	TRBJ1-5	CASSYRGVGQPQHF	TGTGCCAGCAGTTACAGGGGAGTGGGGCAGCCCCAGCATTTT
15	NA	TRBV2	TRBD2	TRBJ2-3	CASRETSGTSDTQYF	TGTGCCAGCAGGGAGACTAGCGGGACATCAGATACGCAGTATTTT
14	NA	TRBV6-6	NA	TRBJ1-1	CASSYSGANTEAFF	TGTGCCAGCAGTTACTCAGGGGCGAACACTGAAGCTTTCTTT
18	NA	TRBV25-1	TRBD2	TRBJ2-3	CASSNPQSSGRVADTQYF	TGTGCCAGCAGTAATCCCCAGTCTAGCGGGAGGGTAGCAGATACGCAGTATTTT
16	once	TRBV7-2	TRBD2	TRBJ2-7	CASSLRLAGAAYEQYF	TGTGCCAGCAGCTTAAGACTAGCGGGAGCCGCATACGAGCAGTACTTC
16	NA	TRBV19	NA	TRBJ1-1	CASSIAGLWLETEAFF	TGTGCCAGTAGTATAGCAGGTTTGTGGCTGGAAACTGAAGCTTTCTTT
15	NA	TRBV9	TRBD2	TRBJ2-1	CASSPRSGSFHEQFF	TGTGCCAGCAGCCCCCGGAGCGGGAGTTTCCATGAGCAGTTCTTC
13	NA	TRBV27	TRBD1	TRBJ2-7	CASSGQGPHEQYF	TGTGCCAGCAGTGGACAGGGTCCCCACGAGCAGTACTTC
19	NA	TRBV7-2	TRBD2	TRBJ2-7	CASSLVVLAGVKGDYEQYF	TGTGCCAGCAGCTTAGTAGTACTAGCGGGAGTAAAGGGGGACTACGAGCAGTACTTC
18	NA	TRBV15	NA	TRBJ1-2	CATSRSDRQPPMGGGYTF	TGTGCCACCAGCAGATCTGACAGGCAACCCCCCATGGGGGGTGGCTACACCTTC
14	NA	TRBV19	NA	TRBJ1-1	CASSIDPLNTEAFF	TGTGCCAGTAGTATCGACCCGTTGAACACTGAAGCTTTCTTT
15	NA	TRBV7-9	NA	TRBJ1-2	CASSLGPGIDYGYTF	TGTGCCAGCAGCTTAGGGCCAGGGATCGACTATGGCTACACCTTC
16	NA	TRBV21-1	NA	TRBJ2-7	CASPPRGLQVSYEQYF	TGTGCCAGCCCCCCGAGGGGACTACAGGTTTCCTACGAGCAGTACTTC
16	NA	TRBV5-5	NA	TRBJ2-3	CASSFLPRPSTDTQYF	TGTGCCAGCAGCTTCCTTCCTCGACCATCCACAGATACGCAGTATTTT
13	NA	TRBV6-5	NA	TRBJ1-2	CASSYSLDYGYTF	TGTGCCAGCAGTTACTCTCTCGACTATGGCTACACCTTC
17	NA	TRBV27	NA	TRBJ1-2	CASSLVFMEGGGYGYTF	TGTGCCAGCAGTTTGGTATTTATGGAGGGAGGCGGGTATGGCTACACCTTC
15	NA	TRBV29-1	TRBD2	TRBJ2-1	CSVEKGTSIYNEQFF	TGCAGCGTTGAAAAGGGGACTAGCATCTACAATGAGCAGTTCTTC
16	NA	TRBV19	TRBD1	TRBJ2-3	CASSPGQGWSPDTQYF	TGTGCCAGTAGCCCAGGACAGGGGTGGTCTCCAGATACGCAGTATTTT
16	once	TRBV27	TRBD1	TRBJ2-5	CASSPLLTQGAETQYF	TGTGCCAGCAGCCCACTCCTAACTCAGGGGGCAGAGACCCAGTACTTC
16	NA	TRBV7-9	NA	TRBJ2-5	CASSPTKGGESETQYF	TGTGCCAGCAGCCCGACAAAGGGGGGAGAATCGGAGACCCAGTACTTC
14	NA	TRBV27	NA	TRBJ2-7	CASSLSRGAYEQYF	TGTGCCAGCAGTTTATCCCGGGGGGCATACGAGCAGTACTTC
17	NA	TRBV19	TRBD2	TRBJ2-7	CASSMGTSGVSSYEQYF	TGTGCCAGTAGTATGGGGACTAGCGGGGTCAGCTCCTACGAGCAGTACTTC
20	NA	TRBV19	NA	TRBJ1-1	CASSIDHASTGRSMNTEAFF	TGTGCCAGTAGTATAGATCACGCCTCAACGGGGAGAAGCATGAACACTGAAGCTTTCTTT
12	NA	TRBV29-1	NA	TRBJ1-2	CSGRDTTLGYTF	TGCAGCGGCAGAGACACGACTTTAGGCTACACCTTC
13	NA	TRBV5-4	NA	TRBJ2-5	CASSFLGEETQYF	TGTGCCAGCAGCTTTTTAGGTGAAGAGACCCAGTACTTC
11	once	TRBV28	NA	TRBJ1-3	CASSPGNTIYF	TGTGCCAGCAGTCCCGGAAACACCATATATTTT
11	NA	TRBV7-9	NA	TRBJ2-7	CASSLVGEQYF	TGTGCCAGCAGCTTAGTCGGCGAGCAGTACTTC
15	NA	TRBV7-6	TRBD2	TRBJ2-7	CASSFRTSGSYEQYF	TGTGCCAGCAGCTTTCGGACTAGCGGGAGTTACGAGCAGTACTTC
13	NA	TRBV19	NA	TRBJ2-5	CASSIASGETQYF	TGTGCCAGTAGTATAGCCTCGGGGGAGACCCAGTACTTC
11	NA	TRBV29-1	NA	TRBJ2-1	CSVEEMGEQFF	TGCAGCGTTGAAGAGATGGGCGAGCAGTTCTTC
12	NA	TRBV6-5	NA	TRBJ2-7	CASSYSLSEQYF	TGTGCCAGCAGTTACTCCCTGAGCGAGCAGTACTTC
14	few	TRBV7-9	NA	TRBJ1-1	CASSLGSRNTEAFF	TGTGCCAGCAGCTTGGGTTCAAGGAACACTGAAGCTTTCTTT
11	NA	TRBV7-9	NA	TRBJ2-2	CASLPPGELFF	TGTGCCAGCCTCCCCCCCGGGGAGCTGTTTTTT
14	NA	TRBV7-9	NA	TRBJ2-1	CASSSPLGRNEQFF	TGTGCCAGCAGCTCTCCTTTGGGACGGAATGAGCAGTTCTTC
13	once	TRBV7-9	NA	TRBJ2-1	CASSSTGYNEQFF	TGTGCCAGCAGCTCTACAGGATACAATGAGCAGTTCTTC
15	NA	TRBV27	TRBD2	TRBJ2-1	CASSLGEGQDNEQFF	TGTGCCAGCAGTCTAGGGGAGGGCCAAGACAATGAGCAGTTCTTC
13	NA	TRBV7-6	NA	TRBJ2-2	CASKGKDTGELFF	TGTGCCAGCAAGGGGAAGGACACCGGGGAGCTGTTTTTT
14	NA	TRBV9	TRBD1	TRBJ1-2	CASSVEGASYGYTF	TGTGCCAGCAGCGTAGAGGGGGCAAGCTATGGCTACACCTTC
16	NA	TRBV18	TRBD1	TRBJ2-1	CASSPFTGQGADEQFF	TGTGCCAGCTCACCTTTTACGGGACAGGGGGCTGATGAGCAGTTCTTC
15	NA	TRBV28	TRBD1	TRBJ1-5	CASSPGQERHQPQHF	TGTGCCAGCAGTCCCGGACAGGAACGACATCAGCCCCAGCATTTT
17	NA	TRBV4-1	TRBD2	TRBJ2-7	CASSQGLGTSGRVEQYF	TGCGCCAGCAGCCAAGGTCTGGGGACTAGCGGGAGAGTCGAGCAGTACTTC
15	NA	TRBV11-2	NA	TRBJ2-5	CASSLTPTGQETQYF	TGTGCCAGCAGCTTAACTCCTACAGGGCAAGAGACCCAGTACTTC
16	NA	TRBV7-9	TRBD2	TRBJ2-3	CASSPPSGRSADTQYF	TGTGCCAGCAGCCCCCCGAGCGGGAGATCGGCAGATACGCAGTATTTT
14	NA	TRBV6-1	NA	TRBJ1-1	CASSEGGRTLEAFF	TGTGCCAGCAGTGAGGGGGGCCGAACCTTAGAAGCTTTCTTT
12	NA	TRBV6-5	NA	TRBJ2-1	CASISGYNEQFF	TGTGCCAGCATTTCAGGGTACAATGAGCAGTTCTTC
12	NA	TRBV28	NA	TRBJ2-7	CASRDTAYEQYF	TGTGCCAGCCGGGACACCGCCTACGAGCAGTACTTC
13	NA	TRBV11-3	NA	TRBJ2-7	CASSYLGGYEQYF	TGTGCCAGCAGCTACTTGGGGGGCTACGAGCAGTACTTC
15	NA	TRBV9	NA	TRBJ2-7	CASSVERATSYEQYF	TGTGCCAGCAGCGTAGAGAGGGCCACCTCCTACGAGCAGTACTTC